This entry describes one T cell receptor beta chain. The data are from a study of blood T cell repertoires in COVID-19. About the research overall: PBMCs, B-cell-depleted T cells, or T cells provided the cDNA or gDNA that made up the material.

After removal of 4 bases from V and 0 bases from J, the junction contained 7 bases not matched to a gene. The CDR3 extends over 17 amino acids. CDR1 and CDR2 (germline): SGHTA, FQGTGA. Per the authors' pipeline: Using reference gene primer amplification, nucleated cell counts were estimated. The table came from immunoSEQ multiplex PCR; TCRdb's copy has only in-frame clones and leaves some out. V and J calls and clone size are those listed in that table; D and trimming were worked out from the DNA. The data hold some 120,000 clones, with 80% observed a single time. The sample comprised peripheral blood. The source is a human donor in a cohort sampled during active COVID-19. The chain joins TRBV7-3 to TRBJ2-5, with 11 bases fitting TRBD2. The CDR3: CASSSGLLAGDQETQYF. CDR3 nucleotides: TGTGCCAGCAGCTCCGGATTACTAGCGGGAGACCAAGAGACCCAGTACTTC. Drawing the rest from reference TRBV7-3 and TRBJ2-5, the complete variable domain is GAGVSQTPSNKVTEKGKYVELRCDPISGHTALYWYRQSLGQGPEFLIYFQGTGAADDSGLPNDRFFAVRPEGSVSTLKIQRTERGDSAVYLCASSSGLLAGDQETQYFGPGTRLLVL.